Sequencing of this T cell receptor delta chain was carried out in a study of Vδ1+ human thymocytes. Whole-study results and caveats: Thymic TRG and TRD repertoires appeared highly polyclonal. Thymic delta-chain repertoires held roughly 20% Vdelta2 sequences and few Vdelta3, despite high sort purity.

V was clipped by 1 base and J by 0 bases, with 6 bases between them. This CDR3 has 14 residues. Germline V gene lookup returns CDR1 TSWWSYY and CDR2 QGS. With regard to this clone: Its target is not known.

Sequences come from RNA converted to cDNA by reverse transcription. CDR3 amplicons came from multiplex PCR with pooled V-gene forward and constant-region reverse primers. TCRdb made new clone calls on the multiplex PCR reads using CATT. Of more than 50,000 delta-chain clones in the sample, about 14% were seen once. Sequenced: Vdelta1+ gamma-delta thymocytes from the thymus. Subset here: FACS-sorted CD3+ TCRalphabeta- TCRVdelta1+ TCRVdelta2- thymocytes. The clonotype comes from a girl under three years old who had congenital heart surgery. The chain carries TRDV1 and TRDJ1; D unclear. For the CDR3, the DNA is TGTGCTCTTGGGGAACGAACGTACACCGATAAACTCATCTTT. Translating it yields CALGERTYTDKLIF.